The 30 T cell receptor beta chains below were found in one sample sequenced in a study of shared clonotypes between healthy human individuals. This table comes from immunoSEQ multiplex PCR, and its TCRdb copy is limited to in-frame clones, with some not included. The sample contains around 500,000 clones, 78% of which appear only once. Sequencing was carried out using PBMCs. The receptor source for this set is a woman aged 40 to 49 in good health. Some clones in this sample may be carry-over from other donors' samples.

The rearrangement links TRBV7-8 to TRBJ2-5; possibly TRBD2 for D (5 bases). Looked up from germline, CDR1 is SGHVS and CDR2 is FQNEAQ. CDR3 length equals 17 residues. Trimming removed 5 bases from V and 2 bases from J, with 21 bases in between. The CDR3 loop reads CASSLRNRAGGQETQYF. For the CDR3, the DNA is TGTGCCAGCAGCCTTAGGAATCGGGCGGGCGGGCAAGAGACCCAGTACTTC.

This clone was counted a few times. The V gene is TRBV29-1, the J gene TRBJ1-3; no definite D call. This CDR3 contains 13 residues. Germline V gives CDR1 SQVTM, CDR2 ANQGSEA. The germline V and J ends were trimmed by 7 bases and 0 bases, with 10 bases remaining between them. CDR3 sequence (DNA): TGCAGCGGCCGGGAGCACTCTGGAAACACCATATATTTT. It specifies CSGREHSGNTIYF.

The chain recombines TRBV27 with TRBJ2-7; D is possibly TRBD2 (6 bases). Deletions cut 5 bases from V and 0 bases from J, with 20 bases between. This CDR3 is 17 amino acids long. Germline-derived CDR1 and CDR2 are MNHEY and SMNVEV (reference sequence). The CDR3 region has the DNA TGTGCCAGCAGTCCACAACTGTGGCGGGGAACCTCCTACGAGCAGTACTTC. The encoded protein is CASSPQLWRGTSYEQYF.

This clone showed up just a few times. The V and J genes are TRBV10-3 and TRBJ1-2; a weak D match, TRBD1 (6 bases). The CDR3 loop spans 14 amino acids. Trimming shortened V by 10 bases and J by 4 bases, and 19 bases separated the two germline ends. Germline CDR1 reads ENHRY; CDR2 reads SYGVKD. The CDR3 DNA sequence: TGTGCCACCAGGGGAGACGAGGGTGGCTATGGCTACACCTTC. The encoded protein is CATRGDEGGYGYTF.

The rearrangement links TRBV5-5 to TRBJ2-3; a possible D gene is TRBD1 (6 bases). This CDR3 has 15 residues. Deletions cut 7 bases from V and 2 bases from J, with 17 bases between. Germline values: CDR1 SGHKS, CDR2 YYEKEE (reference sequence). CDR3: CASLLTGGPTDTQYF. In DNA form, the CDR3 reads TGTGCCAGCCTGCTGACAGGAGGACCCACAGATACGCAGTATTTT.

The table lists this clone with a few counts. The DNA for the CDR3 is TGTGCCAGCAGTGAAATTCTAGCGGGAATGGGTGAGCAGTTCTTC. It is translated as CASSEILAGMGEQFF. J is TRBJ2-1 and V is TRBV2; 9 bases are shared with TRBD2. Germline CDR1 SNHLY, CDR2 FYNNEI. This CDR3 region has 15 residues. V shed 2 bases, J shed 9 bases, and the junction held 8 bases outside the gene matches.

The CDR3, as DNA: TGTGCCAGCAGTTTGTCCCCCGAGGGCTATGGCTACACCTTC. Protein: CASSLSPEGYGYTF. This chain joins TRBV28 and TRBJ1-2; D remains ambiguous. Trimming removed 3 bases at V and 4 bases at J, with 12 bases between. Germline assignment: CDR1 MDHEN and CDR2 SYDVKM. There are 14 residues in the CDR3.

Details on this clone: It is likely a read error: a sequence one base away is far more abundant. This chain links TRBV2 with TRBJ2-7; tentatively, D is TRBD1 (6 bases). The CDR3 runs 13 residues. Germline V gene data show CDR1 as SNHLY and CDR2 as FYNNEI. CDR3 sequence (DNA): TGTGCCAGCAGCAGGGGTCGCTCCTACGAGCAGCACTTC. Translating gives CASSRGRSYEQHF. Using reference TRBV2 and TRBJ2-7 for the parts outside the CDR3, the full variable domain is EPEVTQTPSHQVTQMGQEVILRCVPISNHLYFYWYRQILGQKVEFLVSFYNNEISEKSEIFDDQFSVERPDGSNFTLKIRSTKLEDSAMYFCASSRGRSYEQHFGPGTRLTVT.

This clone was counted a few times. The rearrangement uses TRBV7-9 and TRBJ2-3; D perhaps matches TRBD2 (7 bases). The germline CDR1 and CDR2 sequences are SEHNR and FQNEAQ (reference sequence). V lost 5 bases to trimming and J lost 3 bases, with 15 bases between them. This CDR3 has 15 amino acids. The CDR3 protein is CASSPKGGRTDTQYF. The DNA for the CDR3 is TGTGCCAGCAGCCCAAAGGGGGGGCGGACAGATACGCAGTATTTT.

Turning to this clone: Within the sample, other DNA sequences also encode this same CDR3. This chain joins TRBV30 and TRBJ1-2; D is unclear. Germline V gives CDR1 GTSNPN, CDR2 SVGIG (reference sequence). Between the trimmed V and J ends, which lost 0 bases and 3 bases, there was a span of 5 bases. The CDR3 covers 12 residues. The CDR3 protein is CAWSVGDYGYTF. CDR3 sequence (DNA): TGTGCCTGGAGTGTGGGTGACTATGGCTACACCTTC. The variable domain in full, with the rest retrieved from reference TRBV30 and TRBJ1-2, is SQTIHQWPATLVQPVGSPLSLECTVEGTSNPNLYWYRQAAGRGLQLLFYSVGIGQISSEVPQNLSASRPQDRQFILSSKKLLLSDSGFYLCAWSVGDYGYTFGSGTRLTVV.

The chain carries TRBV11-1 and TRBJ2-1; 10 positions agree with TRBD2. V gave up 2 bases and J gave up 5 bases; unmatched junction bases: 3. The length of the CDR3 is 15 residues. CDR1 and CDR2 (germline): SGHAT, FQDESV (reference sequence). The CDR3 protein is CASSLLAGGNNEQFF. CDR3 coding DNA: TGTGCCAGCAGCTTATTAGCGGGAGGCAACAATGAGCAGTTCTTC.

The chain links TRBV7-8 to TRBJ1-5; no firm D call. V gave up 5 bases and J gave up 0 bases, with 17 bases separating them. The CDR3 covers 17 residues. Per germline, CDR1 SGHVS and CDR2 FQNEAQ. The chain's CDR3 is CASSPSRAAYSNQPQHF. Here the CDR3 DNA reads TGTGCCAGCAGCCCGAGCCGGGCCGCATATAGCAATCAGCCCCAGCATTTT.

This clone was counted once. The chain joins TRBV10-3 to TRBJ2-1; TRBD2 matches at 9 bases. Trimming took 4 bases from V and 3 from J; bases not matched to a gene: 4. The CDR3 extends over 15 amino acids. Germline V gives CDR1 ENHRY, CDR2 SYGVKD. CDR3 DNA sequence: TGTGCCATCAGTGGTGCGGGAGGGGGCTACAATGAGCAGTTCTTC. Translated, it gives CAISGAGGGYNEQFF.

CDR3 bases: TGTGCCTGGAGTGTATTGATTGGGTCAAGCGTGGATACGCAGTATTTT. Its translation: CAWSVLIGSSVDTQYF. The chain has TRBV30 and TRBJ2-3; D ambiguous. CDR1 is GTSNPN, CDR2 SVGIG, per germline (reference sequence). V dropped 0 bases and J dropped 6 bases, with 19 bases sitting between them. The CDR3 has 16 amino acids. The full variable domain, in which reference TRBV30 and TRBJ2-3 provide the parts outside the CDR3, is SQTIHQWPATLVQPVGSPLSLECTVEGTSNPNLYWYRQAAGRGLQLLFYSVGIGQISSEVPQNLSASRPQDRQFILSSKKLLLSDSGFYLCAWSVLIGSSVDTQYFGPGTRLTVL.

The J gene is TRBJ2-7, the V gene TRBV5-1; D uncertain. In germline, CDR1 is SGHRS, CDR2 YFSETQ. V was clipped by 6 bases and J by 5 bases, with 21 bases between them. This CDR3 region has 15 residues. CDR3: CASKHPGPPENEQYF. DNA for the CDR3: TGCGCCAGCAAACACCCCGGGCCCCCTGAGAACGAGCAGTACTTC. Using reference TRBV5-1 and TRBJ2-7 for the parts outside the CDR3, the full variable domain is KAGVTQTPRYLIKTRGQQVTLSCSPISGHRSVSWYQQTPGQGLQFLFEYFSETQRNKGNFPGRFSGRQFSNSRSEMNVSTLELGDSALYLCASKHPGPPENEQYFGPGTRLTVT.

This clone was detected only a few times. The J gene is TRBJ1-5, the V gene TRBV27, with no clear D. Trimming removed 3 bases at V and 9 bases at J, with 15 bases between. Germline V gives CDR1 MNHEY, CDR2 SMNVEV (reference sequence). The CDR3 contains 14 residues. CDR3 region: CASSLEAVLWPQHF. CDR3 nucleotides: TGTGCCAGCAGTTTGGAGGCAGTCCTGTGGCCCCAGCATTTT.

The chain joins TRBV4-1 to TRBJ1-4; D might be TRBD1 (6 bases). CDR3 size: 16 residues. Germline V gene lookup returns CDR1 MGHRA and CDR2 YSYEKL. V was cut by 1 base and J by 4 bases, with 13 bases left in between. The CDR3 spells CASSQVQGADNEKLFF. Here the CDR3 DNA reads TGCGCCAGCAGCCAAGTACAGGGAGCAGATAATGAAAAACTGTTTTTT.

The chain links TRBV6-1 to TRBJ2-1; D is uncertain. CDR1 and CDR2 from the germline V gene are MNHNS and SASEGT. The CDR3 runs 14 residues. Trimming took off 2 bases at V and 9 bases at J, with 14 bases between the two ends. The CDR3 is CASSETIGQIEQFF. In nucleotides, the CDR3 is TGTGCCAGCAGTGAAACGATAGGTCAGATTGAGCAGTTCTTC.

This clone was recorded only once. The rearrangement joins TRBV5-4 to TRBJ2-3, with D possibly matching TRBD2 (5 bases). The V and J ends lost 4 bases and 3 bases respectively, with 12 bases between them. Germline V lookup: CDR1 SGHNT, CDR2 YYREEE (reference sequence). This CDR3 spans 14 amino acids. CDR3 amino acids: CASSPDYVTDTQYF. CDR3 bases: TGTGCCAGCAGCCCTGACTACGTTACAGATACGCAGTATTTT. The full variable domain, its missing parts supplied by reference TRBV5-4 and TRBJ2-3, is ETGVTQSPTHLIKTRGQQVTLRCSSQSGHNTVSWYQQALGQGPQFIFQYYREEENGRGNFPPRFSGLQFPNYSSELNVNALELDDSALYLCASSPDYVTDTQYFGPGTRLTVL.

This chain links TRBV10-1 with TRBJ2-1; possible D gene TRBD2, 7 bases. Germline assignment: CDR1 WNHNN and CDR2 SYGVQD (reference sequence). The CDR3 is made up of 11 amino acids. V was shortened by 11 bases and J by 5 bases, with 10 bases between the two germline ends. The CDR3 is CARGADNEQFF. The CDR3 DNA is TGCGCCCGGGGGGCAGACAATGAGCAGTTCTTC.

This clone appeared a few times. This chain connects TRBV7-7 to TRBJ2-5; 7 bases are a match to TRBD1. The CDR3 extends over 15 amino acids. With V trimmed by 5 bases and J by 1 base, 7 bases remained unmatched. From germline, CDR1 is SSHAT and CDR2 FNYEAQ (reference sequence). This CDR3 is CASSRTGVRQETQYF. Here the CDR3 DNA reads TGTGCCAGCAGCCGGACAGGAGTCCGCCAAGAGACCCAGTACTTC.

This chain links TRBV6-1 with TRBJ2-2; D unclear. Trimming took off 2 bases at V and 1 base at J, with 2 bases between the two ends. Germline assignment: CDR1 MNHNS and CDR2 SASEGT. The CDR3 spans 13 residues. CDR3 sequence: CASSEKNTGELFF. In nucleotides, the CDR3 is TGTGCCAGCAGTGAAAAGAACACCGGGGAGCTGTTTTTT.

CDR3 amino acids: CASSPPGRITEAFF. The CDR3 DNA reads TGTGCCAGCTCACCACCGGGACGAATCACTGAAGCTTTCTTT. The rearrangement uses TRBV18 and TRBJ1-1; possibly TRBD1 for D (5 bases). The germline gives CDR1 KGHSH, CDR2 LQKENI. Trimming took 0 bases from V and 4 from J, leaving 9 bases between them. The CDR3 runs to 14 residues.

This chain connects TRBV5-1 to TRBJ1-4; weak D call: TRBD1 (5 bases). CDR1 is SGHRS, CDR2 YFSETQ, per germline. Trimming removed 3 bases at V and 0 bases at J, with 9 bases between. The CDR3 has 15 amino acids. For the CDR3, the DNA is TGCGCCAGCAGCTATACGGGACCAACTAATGAAAAACTGTTTTTT. Translating gives CASSYTGPTNEKLFF.

A remark on this clone: A single base is all that separates this from a far larger clone, so a read error is likely. This chain connects TRBV18 to TRBJ1-5; D ambiguous. Germline V CDR1 and CDR2: KGHSH, LQKENI. This CDR3 spans 14 amino acids. The CDR3 nucleotides read TGTGCCAGCTCAGAGGCCTATAGCAGTCAGCCCCAGCATTTT. Its translation is CASSEAYSSQPQHF.

The chain has TRBV28 and TRBJ1-1, with 8 bases aligning to TRBD1. The CDR3 has 16 amino acids. Germline V gene sequence: CDR1 MDHEN, CDR2 SYDVKM. J was trimmed by 3 bases and V by 8 bases; bases with no gene match: 14. For the CDR3, the DNA is TGTGCCAGCCAGTTTAGATCGGGCAGGGGGCACACTGAAGCTTTCTTT. It is translated as CASQFRSGRGHTEAFF.

The CDR3: CASSLDYGRDTDTQYF. The CDR3 bases are TGTGCCAGCAGCTTAGATTACGGGAGGGACACAGATACGCAGTATTTT. The rearrangement uses TRBV7-2 and TRBJ2-3; TRBD2 aligns across 8 bases. Unmatched junction bases numbered 5, after V lost 1 base and J lost 2 bases. The CDR3 covers 16 residues. Germline V CDR1 and CDR2: SGHTA, FQGNSA.

This clone has a count of ten or more. This rearrangement joins TRBV27 to TRBJ2-7; 8 nucleotides line up with TRBD2. The CDR3 extends over 15 amino acids. Germline CDR1 reads MNHEY; CDR2 reads SMNVEV (reference sequence). Losses at the gene ends were 2 bases for V and 10 bases for J; bases not matched to a gene: 13. CDR3: CASSLGTSPYTEQYF. The DNA for the CDR3 is TGTGCCAGCAGTTTAGGGACTAGTCCCTATACGGAACAGTACTTC.

The chain is built from TRBV5-1 and TRBJ2-6; tentatively, D is TRBD1 (5 bases). Germline V gene data show CDR1 as SGHRS and CDR2 as YFSETQ. The CDR3 contains 16 residues. V dropped 1 base and J dropped 0 bases, with 8 bases sitting between them. This CDR3 is CASSLPDSSGANVLTF. CDR3 coding DNA: TGCGCCAGCAGCTTGCCTGACAGCTCTGGGGCCAACGTCCTGACTTTC.

This clone was seen only a few times. The chain joins TRBV30 to TRBJ2-1, with D possibly being TRBD2 (6 bases). Germline-derived CDR1 and CDR2 are GTSNPN and SVGIG (reference sequence). This CDR3 comprises 14 residues. The ends were cut back, 4 bases at V and 4 bases at J, with 14 bases in the middle. CDR3 in amino acids: CAWTLGAGYNEQFF. CDR3 bases: TGTGCCTGGACGCTGGGAGCGGGTTACAATGAGCAGTTCTTC.